These 31 T cell receptor beta chains originate from one sample sequenced in a study of control samples from healthy donors and cancer patients. Using immunoSEQ multiplex PCR, the repertoire was profiled, and TCRdb retains in-frame clones only, with some absent. The sample has 120,000 to 150,000 clones, around 92% seen once. The material sequenced was blood. The receptors were sampled from a man aged 25-45 years in good health.

V and J are TRBV10-1 and TRBJ2-2; D is unresolved. CDR1 and CDR2 from the germline V gene are WNHNN and SYGVQD (reference sequence). The CDR3 totals 16 residues. The V end lost 3 bases, the J end lost 0 bases, and 11 bases lay between the germline ends. In nucleotides, the CDR3 is TGCGCCAGCAGTGAAATAAGGGCAACGAACACCGGGGAGCTGTTTTTT. The encoded protein is CASSEIRATNTGELFF.

The rearrangement joins TRBV2 to TRBJ1-4; D not certain. Trimming took off 3 bases at V and 7 bases at J, with 12 bases between the two ends. The length of the CDR3 is 14 residues. Germline CDR1 is SNHLY and CDR2 is FYNNEI. CDR3 in amino acids: CASSDRVSGEKLFF. As DNA, the CDR3 is TGTGCCAGCAGTGATCGGGTATCTGGTGAAAAACTGTTTTTT.

A note on this clone: Other nucleotide sequences in the sample specify the same CDR3. The chain employs TRBV5-1 and TRBJ1-4, with unresolved D. Between the trimmed V and J ends, which lost 4 bases and 0 bases, there was a span of 7 bases. Per germline, CDR1 SGHRS and CDR2 YFSETQ. The CDR3 sequence is 14 residues long. CDR3 in amino acids: CASSLGATNEKLFF. DNA of the CDR3: TGCGCCAGCAGCCTCGGTGCAACTAATGAAAAACTGTTTTTT.

This clone was observed a single time. The chain links TRBV4-1 to TRBJ1-1; 7 nucleotides agree with TRBD1. The CDR3 totals 14 residues. V lost 5 bases, J lost 3 bases, and 6 bases stayed unmatched. CDR1 and CDR2 (germline): MGHRA, YSYEKL. CDR3 sequence (DNA): TGCGCCAGCAGCTACAGGGGTTCTTACACTGAAGCTTTCTTT. It specifies CASSYRGSYTEAFF.

The chain uses TRBV14 and TRBJ1-6; D not resolved. Germline values: CDR1 SGHDN, CDR2 FVKESK. The CDR3 length is 15 residues. V lost 2 bases and J 13 bases, leaving 18 bases between the germline ends. Here the CDR3 reads CASSQNPEGGVPLHF. DNA for the CDR3: TGTGCCAGCAGCCAAAACCCCGAGGGTGGAGTGCCCCTCCACTTT.

This chain joins TRBV7-8 and TRBJ1-6; D is ambiguous. The V and J ends lost 5 bases and 1 base respectively, with 12 bases between them. The CDR3 is made up of 16 amino acids. The V gene's germline CDR1 is SGHVS and CDR2 FQNEAQ. The CDR3 here is CASSPPAGSYNSPLHF. The DNA for the CDR3 is TGTGCCAGCAGCCCACCCGCAGGATCCTATAATTCACCCCTCCACTTT.

The rearrangement joins TRBV27 to TRBJ1-5, with D unresolved. CDR3 length: 14 amino acids. V was clipped by 0 bases and J by 0 bases, with 3 bases between them. Germline CDR1 is MNHEY and CDR2 is SMNVEV (reference sequence). The CDR3 spells CASSLSSSNQPQHF. In DNA, the CDR3 is TGTGCCAGCAGTTTATCGAGTAGCAATCAGCCCCAGCATTTT.

The rearrangement uses TRBV7-9 and TRBJ2-2, with 10 bases lining up with TRBD2. The CDR3 is made up of 15 amino acids. The germline CDR1 and CDR2 sequences are SEHNR and FQNEAQ (reference sequence). Germline trimming cut 4 bases from V and 6 bases from J; bases unmatched to any gene: 5. CDR3 loop: CASSSTSGQSGELFF. The CDR3 nucleotides read TGTGCCAGCAGCTCGACTAGCGGGCAATCCGGGGAGCTGTTTTTT.

The chain carries TRBV28 and TRBJ2-1; the match to TRBD1 covers 8 bases. Germline loops: CDR1 MDHEN, CDR2 SYDVKM. The CDR3 consists of 14 residues. The ends lost 5 bases at V and 7 bases at J; junction bases unmatched: 7. CDR3 protein: CASSTETGANEQFF. The CDR3 nucleotides are TGTGCCAGCAGTACGGAGACAGGGGCGAATGAGCAGTTCTTC. The whole variable domain, remainder taken from reference TRBV28 and TRBJ2-1, is DVKVTQSSRYLVKRTGEKVFLECVQDMDHENMFWYRQDPGLGLRLIYFSYDVKMKEKGDIPEGYSVSREKKERFSLILESASTNQTSMYLCASSTETGANEQFFGPGTRLTVL.

V usage is TRBV10-1 and J usage is TRBJ2-3; D unresolved. This CDR3 is 12 amino acids long. V gave up 0 bases and J gave up 6 bases, with 4 bases separating them. Looked up from germline, CDR1 is WNHNN and CDR2 is SYGVQD (reference sequence). DNA for the CDR3: TGCGCCAGCAGTGAGTCCTACGATACGCAGTATTTT. It codes for CASSESYDTQYF.

This clone was seen only a few times. The chain joins TRBV5-1 to TRBJ1-3; possible D gene TRBD1, 5 bases. This CDR3 has 17 residues. The germline gives CDR1 SGHRS, CDR2 YFSETQ. V was clipped by 4 bases and J by 0 bases, with 17 bases between them. The CDR3 protein is CASSPGGSARSGNTIYF. Written as DNA, the CDR3 is TGCGCCAGCAGCCCTGGGGGTTCGGCACGCTCTGGAAACACCATATATTTT.

The chain recombines TRBV30 with TRBJ1-4; 9 nucleotides agree with TRBD1. Germline CDR1 and CDR2: GTSNPN and SVGIG (reference sequence). This CDR3 is 15 amino acids long. V lost 5 bases and J lost 6; bases outside the gene matches: 10. The CDR3 protein is CAWGIAGQGDEKLFF. CDR3 bases: TGTGCCTGGGGAATTGCGGGACAGGGTGATGAAAAACTGTTTTTT. Combining the CDR3 with reference TRBV30 and TRBJ1-4 gives the whole variable domain SQTIHQWPATLVQPVGSPLSLECTVEGTSNPNLYWYRQAAGRGLQLLFYSVGIGQISSEVPQNLSASRPQDRQFILSSKKLLLSDSGFYLCAWGIAGQGDEKLFFGSGTQLSVL.

The genes are TRBV19 and TRBJ1-2; a possible D gene is TRBD1 (5 bases). This CDR3 region has 14 residues. Germline CDR1 reads LNHDA; CDR2 reads SQIVND (reference sequence). Trimming left V 3 bases short and J 4 bases short, with 12 bases between. CDR3 bases: TGTGCCAGTAGTATCAGTTCAGGGAGCTATGGCTACACCTTC. It yields the protein CASSISSGSYGYTF.

This clone was counted a single time. The rearrangement links TRBV6-5 to TRBJ2-7; D may match TRBD1 or TRBD2 (5 bases each). CDR3 size: 13 residues. Trimming shortened V by 4 bases and J by 6 bases, and 13 bases separated the two germline ends. Germline CDR1 is MNHEY and CDR2 is SVGAGI. This chain's CDR3 is CASSWTEGSEQYF. DNA of the CDR3: TGTGCCAGCAGTTGGACCGAGGGGTCCGAGCAGTACTTC.

This clone was recorded a few times. The chain is built from TRBV5-1 and TRBJ1-3; D is possibly TRBD1 (5 bases). Germline lookup yields CDR1 SGHRS and CDR2 YFSETQ. The CDR3 consists of 13 residues. The V end lost 3 bases, the J end lost 2 bases, and 6 bases lay between the germline ends. CDR3 amino acids: CASSSTAGNTIYF. CDR3 nucleotide sequence: TGCGCCAGCAGCTCGACAGCTGGAAACACCATATATTTT.

The rearrangement joins TRBV30 to TRBJ1-2; D is unresolved. This CDR3 has 13 residues. V gave up 6 bases and J gave up 8 bases, with 19 bases separating them. Germline V CDR1 and CDR2: GTSNPN, SVGIG (reference sequence). For the CDR3, the DNA is TGTGCCTGTCGCCCGCCGGCGGCGAGGGGCTACACCTTC. This sequence encodes CACRPPAARGYTF.

The chain links TRBV18 to TRBJ2-7; no clear D gene. The CDR3 is made up of 14 amino acids. Germline loops: CDR1 KGHSH, CDR2 LQKENI. V shed 2 bases and J shed 0 bases, with 8 bases lying between them. The CDR3 region is CASSPGGRSYEQYF. The CDR3 DNA reads as TGTGCCAGCTCACCAGGCGGACGCTCCTACGAGCAGTACTTC.

The CDR3 DNA follows: TGTGCCAGCAGCTTAGAGGTGTATCGGGGAGATGAGCAGTTCTTC. Encoded protein: CASSLEVYRGDEQFF. The chain combines TRBV7-2 with TRBJ2-1; a possible D gene is TRBD2 (5 bases). Trimming removed 1 base from V and 8 bases from J, with 15 bases in between. Germline lookup yields CDR1 SGHTA and CDR2 FQGNSA. This CDR3 has 15 residues.

The chain carries TRBV2 and TRBJ1-1, with a weak D call TRBD1 (5 bases). V shed 1 base and J shed 0 bases, with 6 bases lying between them. CDR1 is SNHLY, CDR2 FYNNEI, per germline. The CDR3 contains 14 residues. The CDR3 DNA reads TGTGCCAGCAGTGAAGACAGGCTGAACACTGAAGCTTTCTTT. This gives the protein CASSEDRLNTEAFF.

V gene TRBV18 combines with J gene TRBJ1-5; tentatively, D is TRBD1 (6 bases). The J call is uncertain, as TRBJ2-3 better fits the DNA end. Looked up from germline, CDR1 is KGHSH and CDR2 is LQKENI. This CDR3 spans 14 amino acids. This CDR3 reads CASSETGIYQPQYF. The CDR3 DNA reads as TGTGCCAGCTCAGAAACAGGGATCTATCAGCCCCAGTATTTT.

The chain is built from TRBV7-9 and TRBJ1-5; D is possibly TRBD1 (5 bases). The V gene's germline CDR1 is SEHNR and CDR2 FQNEAQ (reference sequence). Trimming left V 4 bases short and J 6 bases short, with 13 bases between. The CDR3 has 14 amino acids. CDR3 nucleotide sequence: TGTGCCAGCAGCTATCAGGGTGAGGGTCAGCCCCAGCATTTT. As protein: CASSYQGEGQPQHF.

The chain combines TRBV5-1 with TRBJ1-4; D call uncertain. The length of the CDR3 is 12 residues. Trimming left V 0 bases short and J 13 bases short, with 10 bases between. The V gene's germline CDR1 is SGHRS and CDR2 YFSETQ. DNA of the CDR3: TGCGCCAGCAGCTTGGCCTCAAGGGTACTGTTTTTT. Its protein product is CASSLASRVLFF.

With respect to this clone: Other nucleotide sequences in the sample specify the same CDR3. The V gene is TRBV2, the J gene TRBJ2-7, with D tentatively TRBD1 (6 bases). Trimming removed 7 bases at V and 2 bases at J, with 12 bases between. The CDR3 runs to 13 residues. Germline assignment: CDR1 SNHLY and CDR2 FYNNEI. This CDR3 is CASNWDTTYEQYF. CDR3 in DNA: TGTGCCAGCAACTGGGACACGACCTACGAGCAGTACTTC.

This chain joins TRBV12-3 or TRBV12-4 and TRBJ2-3; D gene ambiguous. Between the trimmed V and J ends, which lost 5 bases and 4 bases, there was a span of 10 bases. The CDR3 has 13 residues. The CDR3 sequence: CASSLFSADTQYF. The CDR3 region has the DNA TGTGCCAGCAGTCTTTTTTCCGCAGATACGCAGTATTTT.

The J gene is TRBJ2-3, the V gene TRBV5-1; perhaps TRBD2 as D (5 bases). Looked up from germline, CDR1 is SGHRS and CDR2 is YFSETQ. This CDR3 has 18 amino acids. V was trimmed by 0 bases and J by 0 bases, leaving 17 bases between them. CDR3 region: CASSLDAGVNPSTDTQYF. CDR3 sequence (DNA): TGCGCCAGCAGCTTGGACGCCGGGGTCAACCCTAGCACAGATACGCAGTATTTT. The variable domain in full, completed from reference TRBV5-1 and TRBJ2-3, reads KAGVTQTPRYLIKTRGQQVTLSCSPISGHRSVSWYQQTPGQGLQFLFEYFSETQRNKGNFPGRFSGRQFSNSRSEMNVSTLELGDSALYLCASSLDAGVNPSTDTQYFGPGTRLTVL.

This chain joins TRBV30 and TRBJ1-6, with TRBD1 matching over 7 bases. Germline loops: CDR1 GTSNPN, CDR2 SVGIG (reference sequence). The junction had 9 bases not matched to a gene; V was cut back by 0 bases and J by 4 bases. The CDR3 runs to 17 residues. The CDR3 protein is CAWSVEGAIGYNSPLHF. CDR3 nucleotides: TGTGCCTGGAGTGTAGAGGGGGCAATTGGATATAATTCACCCCTCCACTTT.

The chain joins TRBV28 to TRBJ1-1; D is perhaps TRBD1 (6 bases). Trimming stripped 8 bases from V and 0 bases from J, with 10 bases between. There are 13 residues in the CDR3. The germline V gene encodes CDR1 MDHEN and CDR2 SYDVKM. The CDR3 DNA is TGTGCCAGCTTGGACAGTTTGAACACTGAAGCTTTCTTT. As protein: CASLDSLNTEAFF.

The CDR3 spells CASSIQSYSNQPQHF. CDR3 in DNA: TGTGCCAGTAGTATCCAGTCCTATAGCAATCAGCCCCAGCATTTT. The chain employs TRBV19 and TRBJ1-5; D is undetermined. The CDR3 is made up of 15 amino acids. In germline, CDR1 is LNHDA, CDR2 SQIVND (reference sequence). V was pared by 3 bases and J by 0 bases, with 9 bases between.

This chain links TRBV4-2 with TRBJ2-2, with D perhaps matching TRBD2 (5 bases). Trimming left V 10 bases short and J 3 bases short, with 6 bases between. Germline V gene data show CDR1 as LGHNA and CDR2 as YNFKEQ. This CDR3 is 11 amino acids long. CDR3 nucleotide sequence: TGTGCCACGCGGGACACCGGGGAGCTGTTTTTT. Amino acid sequence: CATRDTGELFF.

This sequence joins TRBV19 and TRBJ1-4; D uncertain. V was clipped by 8 bases and J by 7 bases, with 11 bases between them. This CDR3 comprises 12 residues. Germline CDR1 and CDR2: LNHDA and SQIVND (reference sequence). The CDR3: CASGVTGEKLFF. CDR3 DNA sequence: TGTGCCAGTGGAGTTACGGGTGAAAAACTGTTTTTT.

The chain joins TRBV25-1 to TRBJ1-1; D not certain. Trimming cost V 1 base and J 4 bases, with 10 bases left between them. The CDR3 length is 14 residues. From germline, CDR1 is MGHDK and CDR2 SYGVNS. CDR3 nucleotide sequence: TGTGCCAGCAGTGAATCTCAATGGGGCACTGAAGCTTTCTTT. Its translation is CASSESQWGTEAFF.